This TCR beta chain derives from a study of T cells after yellow fever vaccination. Points from the study as a whole: Clones that expanded after primary vaccination mostly reappeared after the booster (around 96% CD4, 88% CD8). The study found a weaker secondary response that peaked faster, day 5 versus 15. Shared CD4/CD8 clonotypes were a small share, likely from convergent recombination.

About this clonotype: The antigen is not known.

With 0 bases removed from V and 4 bases from J, the gap between germline ends came to 9 bases. CDR3 size: 14 residues. Germline V CDR1 and CDR2: SGHTA, FQGNSA. Generation of TCR cDNA used 5'RACE template switching (which added a universal primer site and UMIs). TCRdb fed the 5' RACE reads into MiXCR, producing one record per CDR3 protein. The sample consists of around 530,000 distinct CDR3 sequences, 17% of them appearing once. The rearrangement joins TRBV7-2 to TRBJ1-2; possibly TRBD1 for D (5 bases). The sequenced sample was PBMCs, obtained around 5 days after the first yellow fever vaccination. The receptor's source is a man aged 18 to 29 who received the YFV17D yellow fever vaccine. The CDR3 DNA follows: TGTGCCAGCAGCTTAGCTAGGGGCGGCTATGGCTACACCTTC. It is translated as CASSLARGGYGYTF. Supplemented by reference TRBV7-2 and TRBJ1-2, the full variable domain reads GAGVSQSPSNKVTEKGKDVELRCDPISGHTALYWYRQSLGQGLEFLIYFQGNSAPDKSGLPSDRFSAERTGGSVSTLTIQRTQQEDSAVYLCASSLARGGYGYTFGSGTRLTVV.